This TCR beta chain originates from a study of shared clonotypes between healthy human individuals. Study information: A donor's plate count was three for CD4 naive and three for CD4 memory; CD8 naive had two and CD8 memory one.

Sorted-subset replicate PCR reactions contained 200 ng DNA, corresponding to some 30,000 T cell genomes. In the authors' methods: With immunoSEQ giving junction-only sequences and no quality scores, filtering differed. The repertoire was sequenced with immunoSEQ multiplex PCR; TCRdb's copy has only in-frame clones and lacks some. D and trimming come from the DNA, and the V and J calls and clone size come from that table. The sample lists fewer than 700,000 clones; roughly 96% were seen once. Germline V lookup: CDR1 MNHEY, CDR2 SMNVEV (reference sequence). This CDR3 comprises 11 residues. Trimming stripped 4 bases from V and 15 bases from J, with 13 bases between. CD45RO-negative cells were positively selected for CCR7, leaving out terminally differentiated effector memory CD45RA+ cells.

This TCR came from a woman aged 25-40 years in good health. The sequencing sample was made of naive CD8+ T cells sorted from blood. The chain has TRBV27 and TRBJ2-1; no definite D call. CDR3 sequence: CASSYRSTGFF. The DNA for the CDR3 is TGTGCCAGCAGTTATAGGTCCACGGGGTTCTTC.